A single sample gave rise to the 9 T cell receptor beta chains below, sequenced in a study of T cells in Graves' hyperthyroidism and ophthalmopathy. RNA transcripts were the template for amplifying TCR beta CDR3 regions. TCR CDR3 underwent first-round RT-PCR with the HTBI primer set. A single record per CDR3 protein comes from TCRdb applying MiXCR to the multiplex PCR reads. The sample yields 490,000 or so distinct CDR3 sequences, approximately 16% seen once. Sequencing input: blood. The receptors shown here come from a woman aged 25 to 39 with Graves' ophthalmopathy.

This clonotype was counted many times. The chain employs TRBV20-1 and TRBJ2-7; 8 bases line up with TRBD1. V trimming: 3 bases; J trimming: 1 base; junction bases outside the gene matches: 8. CDR3 size: 15 residues. The germline V gene has CDR1 DFQATT and CDR2 SNEGSKA (reference sequence). CDR3 bases: TGCAGTGCTAGTCTCTCGGGACAGGCATCCTACGAGCAGTACTTC. Protein: CSASLSGQASYEQYF.

This clonotype was detected many times. The chain employs TRBV20-1 and TRBJ1-1; D perhaps matches TRBD1 (5 bases). There are 13 residues in the CDR3. CDR1 is DFQATT, CDR2 SNEGSKA, per germline (reference sequence). Trimming pared 1 base from V and 3 bases from J, leaving 9 bases between. The CDR3 DNA is TGCAGTGCTAGAGGGGGGGGAGACACTGAAGCTTTCTTT. Translating gives CSARGGGDTEAFF.

This clonotype was detected a few times. The rearrangement uses TRBV6-2 or TRBV6-3 and TRBJ2-7; the match to TRBD2 covers 8 bases. Germline V gene data show CDR1 as MNHEY and CDR2 as SVGEGT. The junction had 10 bases not matched to a gene; V was cut back by 5 bases and J by 4 bases. CDR3 length: 15 residues. CDR3 DNA sequence: TGTGCCAGCAGTCCCCCGGGGGGGATCGCTTACGAGCAGTACTTC. It encodes CASSPPGGIAYEQYF.

This clonotype has a handful of counts. The chain joins TRBV11-3 to TRBJ2-2; 7 bases align to TRBD1. V was clipped by 0 bases and J by 2 bases; unmatched bases: 21. CDR1 is SGHNT and CDR2 is YENEEA in the germline V gene. The CDR3 is 22 residues long. CDR3 protein: CASSLDGIFRDRPDLNTGELFF. CDR3 nucleotides: TGTGCCAGCAGCTTAGATGGTATTTTTCGGGACAGACCTGACCTTAACACCGGGGAGCTGTTTTTT.

This rearrangement joins TRBV12-3 or TRBV12-4 to TRBJ2-3, with TRBD2 identical over 11 bases. The CDR3 is made up of 19 amino acids. V dropped 3 bases and J dropped 4; count of bases not matched to a gene: 15. This CDR3 is CASSFWLAGGGIKSDTQYF. CDR3 DNA: TGTGCCAGCAGTTTTTGGCTAGCGGGGGGAGGAATCAAATCAGATACGCAGTATTTT.

This clonotype was found a few times. The chain joins TRBV6-2 or TRBV6-3 to TRBJ2-7; D not resolved. The CDR3 extends over 13 amino acids. The germline V gene encodes CDR1 MNHEY and CDR2 SVGEGT. Trimming took off 2 bases at V and 2 bases at J, with 7 bases between the two ends. The CDR3 sequence is CASSYGPTYEQYF. Here the CDR3 DNA reads TGTGCCAGCAGTTACGGACCGACCTACGAGCAGTACTTC.

This rearrangement joins TRBV19 to TRBJ2-7; no reliable D call. V gave up 5 bases and J gave up 3 bases, with 17 bases separating them. The CDR3 runs 15 residues. CDR1 and CDR2 (germline): LNHDA, SQIVND (reference sequence). The CDR3 loop reads CASSSGSLQFYEQYF. CDR3 sequence (DNA): TGTGCCAGTAGTTCCGGGTCCCTTCAATTCTACGAGCAGTACTTC. Full variable domain (outside the CDR3, taken from reference TRBV19 and TRBJ2-7): DGGITQSPKYLFRKEGQNVTLSCEQNLNHDAMYWYRQDPGQGLRLIYYSQIVNDFQKGDIAEGYSVSREKKESFPLTVTSAQKNPTAFYLCASSSGSLQFYEQYFGPGTRLTVT.

This clonotype was seen at least ten times. This chain connects TRBV2 to TRBJ1-5; no firm D call. This CDR3 is 14 amino acids long. The V end lost 3 bases, the J end lost 1 base, and 7 bases lay between the germline ends. The germline V gene encodes CDR1 SNHLY and CDR2 FYNNEI. The CDR3, as DNA: TGTGCCAGCAGTGATGGAGGGAGCAATCAGCCCCAGCATTTT. Its protein is CASSDGGSNQPQHF.

This clonotype was observed many times. The chain joins TRBV28 to TRBJ2-5, with 8 bases lining up with TRBD1. Losses at the gene ends were 5 bases for V and 3 bases for J; bases not matched to a gene: 11. The CDR3 length is 16 residues. Per germline, CDR1 MDHEN and CDR2 SYDVKM. The CDR3 sequence: CASSPRTGSGEETQYF. CDR3 coding DNA: TGTGCCAGCAGTCCTCGGACAGGGTCAGGGGAAGAGACCCAGTACTTC.